The next 23 T cell receptor beta chains were all read from a single sample in a study of blood T cell repertoires in COVID-19. The assay was immunoSEQ multiplex PCR, and TCRdb's table has in-frame clones only and misses some. The table shows approximately 250,000 clones, with around nine tenths occurring only once. The specimen sequenced was PBMCs or T cells enriched from blood (not recorded which). The origin of the receptors is a woman in her thirties who had recovered from COVID-19.

This chain connects TRBV15 to TRBJ2-3; 10 bases line up with TRBD2. This CDR3 has 16 amino acids. V shed 0 bases, J shed 4 bases, and the junction held 4 bases outside the gene matches. Germline-derived CDR1 and CDR2 are LNHNV and YYDKDF (reference sequence). The CDR3 region has the DNA TGTGCCACCAGCAGAGATCTAAGCGGGAGGGCAGATACGCAGTATTTT. Translated, it gives CATSRDLSGRADTQYF.

The chain uses TRBV5-1 and TRBJ2-2; 9 nucleotides line up with TRBD1. Germline V gives CDR1 SGHRS, CDR2 YFSETQ. With V trimmed by 4 bases and J by 6 bases, 7 bases remained unmatched. CDR3 length: 15 amino acids. This CDR3 is CASSQGQGRAGELFF. In nucleotides, the CDR3 is TGCGCCAGCAGCCAAGGACAGGGGAGGGCCGGGGAGCTGTTTTTT.

The V gene is TRBV5-1, the J gene TRBJ2-1; 12 bases map to TRBD2. With V trimmed by 6 bases and J by 3 bases, 4 bases remained unmatched. This CDR3 contains 15 residues. From germline, CDR1 is SGHRS and CDR2 YFSETQ. The DNA of the CDR3 is TGCGCCAGCAACCTAGCGGGAGGGAACTACAATGAGCAGTTCTTC. This encodes CASNLAGGNYNEQFF. The complete variable domain, with remaining parts taken from reference TRBV5-1 and TRBJ2-1, reads KAGVTQTPRYLIKTRGQQVTLSCSPISGHRSVSWYQQTPGQGLQFLFEYFSETQRNKGNFPGRFSGRQFSNSRSEMNVSTLELGDSALYLCASNLAGGNYNEQFFGPGTRLTVL.

This clone has at least ten counts. The J gene is TRBJ1-1, the V gene TRBV25-1; D is unresolved. The ends were cut back, 8 bases at V and 6 bases at J, with 10 bases in the middle. Per the germline V gene, CDR1 is MGHDK and CDR2 is SYGVNS. The CDR3 totals 11 residues. Here the CDR3 reads CASYTGAEAFF. CDR3 nucleotide sequence: TGTGCCAGCTATACCGGAGCTGAAGCTTTCTTT.

V gene TRBV6-5 combines with J gene TRBJ2-1; 7 bases align to TRBD1. The CDR3 extends over 14 amino acids. V was clipped by 6 bases and J by 9 bases; unmatched bases: 11. Germline CDR1 MNHEY, CDR2 SVGAGI. The CDR3 DNA reads TGTGCCAGCAGGAGGACAGGTGGGGCCGGTGAGCAGTTCTTC. This gives the protein CASRRTGGAGEQFF.

The rearrangement links TRBV2 to TRBJ1-4; the D is unclear. Germline V gene data show CDR1 as SNHLY and CDR2 as FYNNEI. The V and J ends lost 1 base and 11 bases respectively, with 8 bases between them. This CDR3 is 12 amino acids long. The CDR3 DNA is TGTGCCAGCAGTGAAGATGCTGGCAAACTGTTTTTT. Protein: CASSEDAGKLFF.

The CDR3 DNA is TGTGCCAGCAGCTCCTGGACAGGGGGTCAGAGCACTGAAGCTTTCTTT. Translation gives CASSSWTGGQSTEAFF. V and J are TRBV7-3 and TRBJ1-1; 10 bases match TRBD1. Germline V lookup: CDR1 SGHTA, CDR2 FQGTGA. The CDR3 is 16 residues long. Unmatched junction bases numbered 9, after V lost 4 bases and J lost 4 bases.

This chain connects TRBV12-3 or TRBV12-4 to TRBJ2-2; D is unclear. V was trimmed by 5 bases and J by 3 bases, leaving 7 bases between them. The CDR3 runs to 13 residues. In DNA, the CDR3 is TGTGCCAGCAGTGTGACATACACCGGGGAGCTGTTTTTT. Translation gives CASSVTYTGELFF.

J is TRBJ1-2 and V is TRBV14, with a weak D call TRBD1 (5 bases). Germline-derived CDR1 and CDR2 are SGHDN and FVKESK. This CDR3 region has 15 residues. V was shortened by 0 bases and J by 4 bases, with 12 bases between the two germline ends. CDR3 in DNA: TGTGCCAGCAGCCAAGATAGGAGGGGCGGCTATGGCTACACCTTC. This sequence encodes CASSQDRRGGYGYTF.

The gene calls are TRBV28 and TRBJ2-7; 10 nucleotides line up with TRBD2. J gave up 6 bases and V 7 bases, and 15 bases lay outside the gene matches. The germline gives CDR1 MDHEN, CDR2 SYDVKM. The CDR3 has 16 residues. CDR3 sequence (DNA): TGTGCCAGCACCGGCCCGACTAGCGGGTACCCCTCCGAGCAGTACTTC. Translated, it gives CASTGPTSGYPSEQYF.

The V and J genes are TRBV30 and TRBJ2-7; TRBD2 matches 12 bases. This CDR3 is 13 amino acids long. Germline V gives CDR1 GTSNPN, CDR2 SVGIG (reference sequence). J was trimmed by 6 bases and V by 5 bases; bases with no gene match: 5. This CDR3 is CAWGTSGRREQYF. CDR3 bases: TGTGCCTGGGGAACTAGCGGGAGGCGCGAGCAGTACTTC.

J is TRBJ1-1 and V is TRBV18; D call uncertain. The V gene lost 4 bases and the J gene lost 4 bases, with 22 bases spanning the gap. This CDR3 spans 17 amino acids. From germline, CDR1 is KGHSH and CDR2 LQKENI. Here the CDR3 reads CASSHTRQTREITEAFF. The CDR3 DNA reads TGTGCCAGCTCACACACGCGTCAGACCCGGGAGATCACTGAAGCTTTCTTT. Variable domain in full (rest from reference TRBV18 and TRBJ1-1): NAGVMQNPRHLVRRRGQEARLRCSPMKGHSHVYWYRQLPEEGLKFMVYLQKENIIDESGMPKERFSAEFPKEGPSILRIQQVVRGDSAAYFCASSHTRQTREITEAFFGQGTRLTVV.

This clone was detected only once. The V gene is TRBV20-1, the J gene TRBJ1-1; TRBD1 matches at 10 bases. Trimming took 4 bases from V and 11 from J; bases not matched to a gene: 4. The germline V gene has CDR1 DFQATT and CDR2 SNEGSKA (reference sequence). The CDR3 is 11 residues long. The CDR3 loop reads CSAIPGQGAFF. The DNA of the CDR3 is TGCAGTGCTATTCCGGGACAGGGGGCTTTCTTT.

The V call is TRBV27, the J call TRBJ1-2, with 7 nucleotides matching TRBD1. Trimming cost V 6 bases and J 2 bases; bases outside gene matches: 9. The germline V gene encodes CDR1 MNHEY and CDR2 SMNVEV (reference sequence). The CDR3 is 15 residues long. The CDR3 protein is CASRPVGQANYGYTF. The CDR3 DNA reads TGTGCCAGCAGACCCGTAGGACAGGCAAACTATGGCTACACCTTC.

This chain joins TRBV3-1 (or the pseudogene TRBV3-2) and TRBJ2-2, with 8 bases aligning to TRBD1. The length of the CDR3 is 15 residues. The V and J ends lost 1 base and 4 bases, in that order; junction bases with no gene match: 2. Germline loops: CDR1 LGHDT, CDR2 YNNKEL (reference sequence). CDR3 nucleotides: TGTGCCAGCAGCCAAGGGACAGGGCGCACCGGGGAGCTGTTTTTT. Residues: CASSQGTGRTGELFF.

The genes are TRBV9 and TRBJ1-1, with TRBD1 identical over 10 bases. V was pared by 4 bases and J by 0 bases, with 6 bases of the junction left unmatched. The CDR3 is made up of 16 amino acids. Germline V CDR1 and CDR2: SGDLS, YYNGEE. The CDR3 sequence: CASSPGQGVMNTEAFF. The CDR3 DNA reads TGTGCCAGCAGCCCTGGACAGGGGGTCATGAACACTGAAGCTTTCTTT.

This chain links TRBV12-3 or TRBV12-4 with TRBJ1-5; 7 bases align to TRBD1. This CDR3 comprises 13 residues. Trimming took 8 bases from V and 7 from J; bases not matched to a gene: 8. CDR3 coding DNA: TGTGCCAGCGCTTTAAACAGGGGACAGCCCCAGCATTTT. It encodes CASALNRGQPQHF.

For the CDR3, the DNA is TGTGCCAGCAGCAAAGCGCGGAACAGGCCGAACACCGGGGAGCTGTTTTTT. Translating it yields CASSKARNRPNTGELFF. The V call is TRBV21-1, the J call TRBJ2-2; TRBD1, as called in the table, went unchecked against the DNA. TRBV21-1 is given as a pseudogene. This CDR3 has 17 residues.

The chain carries TRBV19 and TRBJ1-4, with 7 nucleotides matching TRBD1. The J segment lost 0 bases and the V segment lost 8 bases, leaving 12 bases of the junction unmatched. Looked up from germline, CDR1 is LNHDA and CDR2 is SQIVND (reference sequence). The CDR3 covers 17 residues. The CDR3, as DNA: TGTGCCAGTCGGGACAGAACACATGGGGCAACTAATGAAAAACTGTTTTTT. Its protein is CASRDRTHGATNEKLFF.

This rearrangement joins TRBV5-4 to TRBJ2-7; 7 nucleotides match TRBD1. The CDR3 loop spans 16 amino acids. The germline V gene has CDR1 SGHNT and CDR2 YYREEE (reference sequence). J lost 1 base, V lost 2 bases, and 9 bases had no gene match. The CDR3 reads CASSLGGLGSSYEQYF. The CDR3 DNA reads as TGTGCCAGCAGCTTAGGGGGCCTCGGGTCGTCCTACGAGCAGTACTTC.

This clone was seen a single time. The chain recombines TRBV6-7 with TRBJ2-2, with D perhaps matching TRBD2 (7 bases). TRBV6-7 is annotated as an ORF whose role is uncertain. The CDR3 contains 20 residues. V was shortened by 7 bases and J by 7 bases, with 34 bases between the two germline ends. The DNA of the CDR3 is TGTGCCAGCATCAACACTACACCGGCCAGGGGAGGGAAAAGTGTCGGGGAGCTGTTTTTT. It specifies CASINTTPARGGKSVGELFF.

The chain is built from TRBV5-1 and TRBJ1-1, with 11 positions matching TRBD1. The V gene's germline CDR1 is SGHRS and CDR2 YFSETQ. The CDR3 is 14 residues long. With V trimmed by 4 bases and J by 9 bases, 8 bases remained unmatched. CDR3 residues: CASSGTGGHWKAFF. The CDR3, as DNA: TGCGCCAGCAGCGGGACAGGGGGACATTGGAAAGCTTTCTTT.

The rearrangement links TRBV7-2 to TRBJ2-1; TRBD2 agrees at 11 bases. This CDR3 is 19 amino acids long. CDR1 and CDR2 (germline): SGHTA, FQGNSA. The V and J ends lost 4 bases and 0 bases, in that order; junction bases with no gene match: 11. CDR3 nucleotides: TGTGCCAGCAGCTGGGGAACTAGCGGGGGACCGAGCTCCTACAATGAGCAGTTCTTC. The encoded protein is CASSWGTSGGPSSYNEQFF.